This T cell receptor beta chain was retrieved from a study of cytomegalovirus exposure and HLA in healthy donors. Study in general: The roughly 670 first-cohort repertoires shared a platform with the 100 to 150 validation repertoires, as reported in a later analysis.

Study-wide results and limits: Subsequent analysis found a tendency for first-cohort TCR clusters to co-occur within the 120 or so validation repertoires. Rarity marked most TCR sequences, yet some public TCRs occurred in many donors.

The repertoire was sequenced with immunoSEQ multiplex PCR; TCRdb's copy has only in-frame clones and lacks some. Of around 200,000 clones detected, roughly 88% appear once; the ten largest clones hold about 2.9%. To note about this clone: What it binds is unknown.

This receptor was identified in a woman under 30 in good health and CMV-seronegative. Source material: PBMCs.

In nucleotides, the CDR3 is TGTGCCAGCAGCCCCTTGAACACTGAAGCTTTCTTT. Protein product: CASSPLNTEAFF. The chain links TRBV13 to TRBJ1-1; D remains unclear. V dropped 5 bases and J dropped 0 bases, with 4 bases sitting between them. Germline assignment: CDR1 PRHDT and CDR2 FYEKMQ (reference sequence). This CDR3 has 12 amino acids.